The sequence of this T cell receptor (beta chain) was determined in a study of glioma-infiltrating T cells. Trimming shortened V by 4 bases and J by 8 bases, and 24 bases separated the two germline ends. In germline, CDR1 is SQVTM, CDR2 ANQGSEA. This CDR3 has 16 amino acids. The table lists this clonotype with a few counts. Amplification of TCR alpha and beta CDR3 regions from RNA used iRepertoire nested multiplex PCR. For one-step reverse transcription and amplification, roughly 100-400 ng of tissue mRNA or PBMC total RNA was used. TCRdb independently ran MiXCR on the multiplex PCR reads; one entry per CDR3 protein. The sample contains around 100,000 distinct CDR3 sequences, around 28% of which appear only once.

The rearrangement uses TRBV29-1 and TRBJ2-1, with D perhaps TRBD1 or TRBD2 (6 bases each). Sequencing input: glioma tissue, nonneoplastic brain tissue, or PBMCs (not recorded which). This clonotype was sampled from a human donor with low-grade glioma or glioblastoma, undergoing nonglioma brain surgery, or in good health (not recorded which). In nucleotides, the CDR3 is TGCAGCGTTGTGGGAGGTGGGGGACACCGTTCCTATGAGCAGTTCTTC. Translating gives CSVVGGGGHRSYEQFF.